This entry lists 32 T cell receptor beta chains sequenced from one sample in a study of blood T cell repertoires in COVID-19. Repertoires were generated with immunoSEQ multiplex PCR, while TCRdb's copy carries only in-frame clones and drops some. The sample has hundreds of thousands of clones; approximately 83% are singletons. What was sequenced was peripheral blood. The source is an elderly man with acute or convalescent COVID-19.

This clone was detected only once. J is TRBJ2-1 and V is TRBV24-1; 14 bases line up with TRBD2. The CDR3 is made up of 19 amino acids. Germline V gives CDR1 KGHDR, CDR2 SFDVKD. Trimming took 4 bases from V and 4 from J; bases not matched to a gene: 11. CDR3 amino acids: CATSDIRGLAGARYNEQFF. The CDR3 region has the DNA TGTGCCACCAGTGACATCAGGGGACTAGCGGGAGCGAGGTACAATGAGCAGTTCTTC.

The rearrangement uses TRBV6-2 or TRBV6-3 and TRBJ2-2; TRBD2 matches at 7 bases. Germline values: CDR1 MNHEY, CDR2 SVGEGT. The J segment lost 8 bases and the V segment lost 3 bases, leaving 15 bases of the junction unmatched. The CDR3 length is 17 residues. CDR3 protein: CASSYQGLGPSGGELFF. As DNA, the CDR3 is TGTGCCAGCAGTTATCAAGGACTAGGACCTTCGGGTGGGGAGCTGTTTTTT.

J is TRBJ2-7 and V is TRBV6-6; 9 nucleotides align to TRBD1. CDR1 is MNHNY and CDR2 is SVGAGI in the germline V gene (reference sequence). There are 14 residues in the CDR3. The V segment lost 6 bases and the J segment 4 bases; nucleotides outside the gene matches: 7. The CDR3 region is CASREGQGRYEQYF. The CDR3 coding sequence is TGTGCCAGCAGAGAGGGACAGGGTAGATACGAGCAGTACTTC.

The chain carries TRBV25-1 and TRBJ1-2, with TRBD1 matching over 7 bases. Looked up from germline, CDR1 is MGHDK and CDR2 is SYGVNS. CDR3 length: 15 residues. The V and J ends lost 4 bases and 8 bases, in that order; junction bases with no gene match: 13. This CDR3 reads CASSGLSGTVWGYTF. CDR3 DNA sequence: TGTGCCAGCAGTGGACTATCGGGGACAGTATGGGGCTACACCTTC.

The chain carries TRBV5-1 and TRBJ2-7, with 7 bases that match TRBD2. The CDR3 is 16 amino acids. Unmatched junction bases numbered 14, after V lost 3 bases and J lost 5 bases. In germline, CDR1 is SGHRS, CDR2 YFSETQ. The DNA of the CDR3 is TGCGCCAGCAGCTCCGGGGGTAGCGGGCGAGTCCACGAGCAGTACTTC. The encoded protein is CASSSGGSGRVHEQYF. Variable domain in full (rest from reference TRBV5-1 and TRBJ2-7): KAGVTQTPRYLIKTRGQQVTLSCSPISGHRSVSWYQQTPGQGLQFLFEYFSETQRNKGNFPGRFSGRQFSNSRSEMNVSTLELGDSALYLCASSSGGSGRVHEQYFGPGTRLTVT.

The CDR3 loop is CASSPLWEASPLHF. DNA of the CDR3: TGTGCCAGCAGCCCCCTGTGGGAGGCTTCACCCCTCCACTTT. V is TRBV7-2 and J is TRBJ1-6; D is ambiguous. This CDR3 comprises 14 residues. The germline V gene has CDR1 SGHTA and CDR2 FQGNSA. V was trimmed by 5 bases and J by 9 bases, leaving 14 bases between them.

This clone was picked up one time. The CDR3 sequence is CASSALGGTETQYF. In nucleotides, the CDR3 is TGTGCCAGCAGTGCCCTAGGAGGGACGGAGACCCAGTACTTC. The chain combines TRBV25-1 with TRBJ2-5, with D maybe TRBD2 (6 bases). Germline CDR1 is MGHDK and CDR2 is SYGVNS. The CDR3 has 14 residues. V dropped 4 bases and J dropped 5 bases, with 14 bases sitting between them.

This clone appeared a few times. J is TRBJ2-5 and V is TRBV10-3, with 7 bases that match TRBD1. The germline gives CDR1 ENHRY, CDR2 SYGVKD. Trimming cost V 7 bases and J 2 bases; bases outside gene matches: 4. The CDR3 runs to 13 residues. Written as DNA, the CDR3 is TGTGCCATCATGGGGGACAGACAAGAGACCCAGTACTTC. Protein sequence: CAIMGDRQETQYF.

This chain links TRBV7-2 with TRBJ1-1; 9 bases are a match to TRBD1. CDR1 and CDR2 (germline): SGHTA, FQGNSA. The ends lost 4 bases at V and 0 bases at J; junction bases unmatched: 6. The CDR3 length is 16 residues. The chain's CDR3 is CASSSDRGVMNTEAFF. The CDR3 nucleotides read TGTGCCAGCAGCTCGGACAGGGGAGTAATGAACACTGAAGCTTTCTTT.

The rearrangement joins TRBV19 to TRBJ1-6, with TRBD1 matching 12 bases. In germline, CDR1 is LNHDA, CDR2 SQIVND (reference sequence). This CDR3 spans 16 amino acids. J gave up 6 bases and V 6 bases, and 6 bases lay outside the gene matches. The CDR3 DNA sequence: TGTGCCAGTAGCAGCGGGACAGGGGGCCGTAATTCACCCCTCCACTTT. Translated: CASSSGTGGRNSPLHF.

CDR3 amino acids: CASSATQGTGGYEQYF. The CDR3 DNA is TGTGCCAGCTCAGCCACCCAGGGGACAGGAGGGTACGAGCAGTACTTC. This rearrangement joins TRBV18 to TRBJ2-7; 8 nucleotides align to TRBD1. This CDR3 contains 16 residues. The germline gives CDR1 KGHSH, CDR2 LQKENI. V trimming: 5 bases; J trimming: 4 bases; junction bases outside the gene matches: 13.

The genes are TRBV11-1 and TRBJ2-1; TRBD1 might be the D (5 bases). CDR1 is SGHAT and CDR2 is FQDESV in the germline V gene (reference sequence). Trimming shortened V by 0 bases and J by 2 bases, and 8 bases separated the two germline ends. The CDR3 has 15 residues. The CDR3 coding sequence is TGTGCCAGCAGCTTAGCTCAGGGCCCCTACAATGAGCAGTTCTTC. This codes for CASSLAQGPYNEQFF. Combining the CDR3 with reference TRBV11-1 and TRBJ2-1 gives the whole variable domain EAEVAQSPRYKITEKSQAVAFWCDPISGHATLYWYRQILGQGPELLVQFQDESVVDDSQLPKDRFSAERLKGVDSTLKIQPAELGDSAMYLCASSLAQGPYNEQFFGPGTRLTVL.

The chain combines TRBV27 with TRBJ2-7; 12 nucleotides line up with TRBD2. The length of the CDR3 is 15 residues. The junction had 3 bases not matched to a gene; V was cut back by 2 bases and J by 4 bases. In germline, CDR1 is MNHEY, CDR2 SMNVEV (reference sequence). Written as DNA, the CDR3 is TGTGCCAGCAGTTTAGTCCTAGCGGGAGGGTACGAGCAGTACTTC. Its translation is CASSLVLAGGYEQYF.

The genes are TRBV24-1 and TRBJ2-7, with TRBD2 matching over 16 bases. The length of the CDR3 is 17 residues. The V and J ends lost 4 bases and 4 bases, in that order; junction bases with no gene match: 6. Germline CDR1 reads KGHDR; CDR2 reads SFDVKD. The CDR3 protein is CATSDPGLAGGKYEQYF. In DNA form, the CDR3 reads TGTGCCACCAGTGACCCGGGACTAGCGGGGGGGAAATACGAGCAGTACTTC.

The chain carries TRBV27 and TRBJ1-2, with 9 bases fitting TRBD1. The CDR3 covers 14 residues. The J segment lost 8 bases and the V segment lost 5 bases, leaving 9 bases of the junction unmatched. Germline V gene sequence: CDR1 MNHEY, CDR2 SMNVEV (reference sequence). Written as DNA, the CDR3 is TGTGCCAGCAGTCGACACGGGACAGGGATAGGCTACACCTTC. It yields the protein CASSRHGTGIGYTF.

The chain is built from TRBV19 and TRBJ2-7; D remains unclear. The CDR3 consists of 13 residues. The V and J ends lost 0 bases and 3 bases respectively, with 6 bases between them. CDR1 LNHDA and CDR2 SQIVND come from the germline V gene (reference sequence). The CDR3 spells CASSIDRGYEQYF. The CDR3 DNA reads as TGTGCCAGTAGTATAGATCGAGGCTACGAGCAGTACTTC.

This chain's CDR3 is CASSVGQFNEKLFF. As DNA, the CDR3 is TGTGCCAGCAGCGTTGGACAGTTTAATGAAAAACTGTTTTTT. The chain employs TRBV9 and TRBJ1-4; D is perhaps TRBD1 (6 bases). Looked up from germline, CDR1 is SGDLS and CDR2 is YYNGEE. The CDR3 has 14 residues. Trimming pared 2 bases from V and 4 bases from J, leaving 9 bases between.

In its sample, this clone was seen a few times. This chain links TRBV10-1 with TRBJ2-3; 9 bases are shared with TRBD2. There are 16 residues in the CDR3. CDR1 and CDR2 from the germline V gene are WNHNN and SYGVQD (reference sequence). J gave up 1 base and V 5 bases, and 7 bases lay outside the gene matches. CDR3 residues: CASSQLAGGGTDTQYF. CDR3 DNA: TGCGCCAGCAGTCAACTAGCGGGTGGCGGCACAGATACGCAGTATTTT.

CDR3 DNA: TGCGCCAGCAGCTTGGCCCCGGGGAGCTCCTATAATTCACCCCTCCACTTT. Translated, it gives CASSLAPGSSYNSPLHF. The chain employs TRBV5-1 and TRBJ1-6; no definite D call. V dropped 0 bases and J dropped 0 bases, with 10 bases sitting between them. The germline gives CDR1 SGHRS, CDR2 YFSETQ. This CDR3 has 17 residues.

The chain combines TRBV13 with TRBJ2-7, with a tentative D call TRBD1 (7 bases). Trimming cost V 4 bases and J 1 base, with 11 bases left between them. The CDR3 runs to 14 residues. The germline CDR1 and CDR2 sequences are PRHDT and FYEKMQ (reference sequence). Here the CDR3 reads CASSSQGGSYEQYF. As DNA, the CDR3 is TGTGCCAGCAGCTCGCAGGGGGGATCCTACGAGCAGTACTTC.

This sequence joins TRBV2 and TRBJ2-2; 8 bases line up with TRBD1. The J segment lost 1 base and the V segment lost 10 bases, leaving 5 bases of the junction unmatched. This CDR3 spans 14 amino acids. Germline CDR1 and CDR2: SNHLY and FYNNEI. The CDR3 loop reads CAIGQGLNTGELFF. The CDR3 DNA sequence: TGTGCCATTGGACAGGGATTGAACACCGGGGAGCTGTTTTTT.

This clone was counted between two and nine times. The CDR3 protein is CASSPGISYEQYF. CDR3 nucleotide sequence: TGTGCCAGCAGCCCCGGGATCTCCTACGAGCAGTACTTC. The chain recombines TRBV7-9 with TRBJ2-7, with D possibly being TRBD2 (5 bases). This CDR3 is built from 13 residues. Trimming left V 5 bases short and J 0 bases short, with 8 bases between. The V gene's germline CDR1 is SEHNR and CDR2 FQNEAQ (reference sequence).

Written as DNA, the CDR3 is TGTGCCAGTAGTTTCTCGAGGGAATACGAGCAGTACTTC. It yields the protein CASSFSREYEQYF. J is TRBJ2-7 and V is TRBV19; tentatively, D is TRBD2 (5 bases). V dropped 5 bases and J dropped 4 bases, with 12 bases sitting between them. CDR3 length: 13 residues. The germline V gene encodes CDR1 LNHDA and CDR2 SQIVND (reference sequence).

CDR3 nucleotides: TGCGCCAGCAGCTTGGGAGGACAGGGGATCGCTGGAAACACCATATATTTT. Residues: CASSLGGQGIAGNTIYF. The chain uses TRBV5-1 and TRBJ1-3; 9 bases line up with TRBD1. The ends lost 0 bases at V and 2 bases at J; junction bases unmatched: 6. The length of the CDR3 is 17 residues. CDR1 and CDR2 (germline): SGHRS, YFSETQ.

This clone has just a few counts. The V and J genes are TRBV7-8 and TRBJ1-3, with 7 bases identical to TRBD1. V trimming: 4 bases; J trimming: 3 bases; junction bases outside the gene matches: 6. Germline values: CDR1 SGHVS, CDR2 FQNEAQ. There are 15 residues in the CDR3. The CDR3 DNA sequence: TGTGCCAGCAGCTCTCACAGGGGAGGTGGAAACACCATATATTTT. Protein product: CASSSHRGGGNTIYF.

The CDR3 loop reads CATSDTFEGRGRGATLAKNIQYF. In DNA form, the CDR3 reads TGTGCCACCAGTGACACCTTCGAGGGGCGGGGGCGAGGGGCGACGCTAGCCAAAAACATTCAGTACTTC. The genes are TRBV24-1 and TRBJ2-4; weak D call: TRBD2 (7 bases). The germline V gene encodes CDR1 KGHDR and CDR2 SFDVKD. Trimming stripped 4 bases from V and 0 bases from J, with 33 bases between. CDR3 length equals 23 residues.

The chain links TRBV10-3 to TRBJ1-1, with D perhaps matching TRBD1 (5 bases). The length of the CDR3 is 11 residues. Germline assignment: CDR1 ENHRY and CDR2 SYGVKD. The V and J ends lost 7 bases and 5 bases respectively, with 8 bases between them. DNA of the CDR3: TGTGCCATCATTCAGGGTACTGAAGCTTTCTTT. Protein sequence: CAIIQGTEAFF.

V is TRBV19 and J is TRBJ1-5; TRBD1 agrees at 11 bases. The CDR3 totals 15 residues. Trimming took 5 bases from V and 7 from J; bases not matched to a gene: 7. Germline assignment: CDR1 LNHDA and CDR2 SQIVND (reference sequence). The CDR3 nucleotides read TGTGCCAGTAGTCCCCGGACAGGGGGCATACAGCCCCAGCATTTT. Its protein is CASSPRTGGIQPQHF.

This clone was seen once. The chain is built from TRBV7-9 and TRBJ1-1; D possibly corresponds to TRBD1 (6 bases). Germline values: CDR1 SEHNR, CDR2 FQNEAQ (reference sequence). The CDR3 length is 13 residues. The ends were cut back, 5 bases at V and 7 bases at J, with 14 bases in the middle. The CDR3 region has the DNA TGTGCCAGCAGCACCAGGGGCCCCTATGAAGCTTTCTTT. Amino acid sequence: CASSTRGPYEAFF.

The chain carries TRBV24-1 and TRBJ2-3; a possible D gene is TRBD1 (6 bases). V was clipped by 7 bases and J by 6 bases, with 13 bases between them. The CDR3 is 13 residues long. The germline gives CDR1 KGHDR, CDR2 SFDVKD. The CDR3 here is CATRGQGSDTQYF. CDR3 DNA: TGTGCCACCAGAGGTCAGGGGTCGGATACGCAGTATTTT.

This chain uses TRBV18 with TRBJ2-2, with D unresolved. Trimming cost V 0 bases and J 5 bases, with 7 bases left between them. The germline V gene has CDR1 KGHSH and CDR2 LQKENI. The CDR3 is 14 residues long. CDR3 amino acids: CASSPPRATGELFF. The CDR3 coding sequence is TGTGCCAGCTCACCACCTCGAGCAACCGGGGAGCTGTTTTTT.

V usage is TRBV4-1 and J usage is TRBJ2-5, with 9 nucleotides matching TRBD1. Trimming took 1 base from V and 4 from J; bases not matched to a gene: 4. The CDR3 totals 15 residues. Germline V gene lookup returns CDR1 MGHRA and CDR2 YSYEKL. The CDR3: CASSQGDRVLETQYF. Here the CDR3 DNA reads TGCGCCAGCAGCCAAGGGGACAGGGTGTTAGAGACCCAGTACTTC.